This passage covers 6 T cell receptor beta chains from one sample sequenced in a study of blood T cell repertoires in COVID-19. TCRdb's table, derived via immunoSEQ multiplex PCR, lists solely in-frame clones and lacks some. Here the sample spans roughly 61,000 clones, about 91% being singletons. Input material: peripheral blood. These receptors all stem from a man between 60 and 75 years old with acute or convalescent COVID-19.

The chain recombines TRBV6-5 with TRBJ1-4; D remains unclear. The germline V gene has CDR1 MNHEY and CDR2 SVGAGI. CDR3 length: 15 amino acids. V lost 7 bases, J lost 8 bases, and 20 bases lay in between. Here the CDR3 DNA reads TGTGCCAGCACAAACTTAGCGCCCCGAAAGGAAAAACTGTTTTTT. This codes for CASTNLAPRKEKLFF.

CDR3 in amino acids: CASSSSGMNTEAFF. The CDR3 nucleotides read TGTGCCAGCAGCTCCTCAGGGATGAACACTGAAGCTTTCTTT. This sequence joins TRBV28 and TRBJ1-1, with D possibly matching TRBD1 (5 bases). Germline CDR1 is MDHEN and CDR2 is SYDVKM. V shed 6 bases and J shed 0 bases, with 11 bases lying between them. This CDR3 is built from 14 residues.

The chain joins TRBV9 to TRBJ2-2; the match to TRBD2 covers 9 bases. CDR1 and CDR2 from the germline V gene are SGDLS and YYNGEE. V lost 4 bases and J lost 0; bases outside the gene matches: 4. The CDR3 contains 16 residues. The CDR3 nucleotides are TGTGCCAGCAGCCTTATAGCGGGAGCGAACACCGGGGAGCTGTTTTTT. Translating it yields CASSLIAGANTGELFF.

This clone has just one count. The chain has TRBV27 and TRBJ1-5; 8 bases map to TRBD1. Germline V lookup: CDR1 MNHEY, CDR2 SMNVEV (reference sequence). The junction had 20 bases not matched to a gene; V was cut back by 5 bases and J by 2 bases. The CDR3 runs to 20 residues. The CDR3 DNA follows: TGTGCCAGCAGTCCTATCACCTCTTCAGGGGGCGGGGGGGGCAATCAGCCCCAGCATTTT. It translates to CASSPITSSGGGGGNQPQHF.

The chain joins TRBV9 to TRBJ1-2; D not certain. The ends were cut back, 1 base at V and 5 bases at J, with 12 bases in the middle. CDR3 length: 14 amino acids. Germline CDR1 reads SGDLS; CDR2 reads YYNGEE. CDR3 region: CASSVPGGEYGYTF. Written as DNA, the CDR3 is TGTGCCAGCAGCGTACCAGGTGGGGAGTATGGCTACACCTTC.

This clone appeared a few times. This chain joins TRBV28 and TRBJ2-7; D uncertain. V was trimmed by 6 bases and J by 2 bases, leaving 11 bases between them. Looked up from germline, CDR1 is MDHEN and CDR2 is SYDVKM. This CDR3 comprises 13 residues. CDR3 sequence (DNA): TGTGCCAGCAGCATCAGGATTACCTACGAGCAGTACTTC. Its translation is CASSIRITYEQYF.